Sequencing of this T cell receptor beta chain was carried out in a study of neoadjuvant anti-PD-1 for oral cavity cancer. Study-wide results and limits: Post-nivolumab, blood T cell clonality was significantly elevated in non-responders.

TCRdb's table, derived via immunoSEQ multiplex PCR, lists solely in-frame clones and lacks some. The profile shows 14,000 or so clones, around 76% of them singletons. Regarding time point: after neoadjuvant nivolumab, at surgical resection. Analysis of PBMCs was direct, with no culture step. Of note for this clone: Its antigen is undetermined.

V was clipped by 5 bases and J by 1 base; unmatched bases: 1. In germline, CDR1 is SGHTA, CDR2 FQGNSA. The CDR3 contains 13 residues. The clonotype comes from a person aged 40 to 85 with oral cavity squamous cell carcinoma. The source was PBMCs, collected after nivolumab (anti-PD-1) treatment. The gene calls are TRBV7-2 and TRBJ2-5; 7 nucleotides match TRBD1. CDR3 nucleotides: TGTGCCAGCAGCCGGGACAGCCAAGAGACCCAGTACTTC. Its translation: CASSRDSQETQYF. Filled out from reference TRBV7-2 and TRBJ2-5, the complete variable domain reads GAGVSQSPSNKVTEKGKDVELRCDPISGHTALYWYRQSLGQGLEFLIYFQGNSAPDKSGLPSDRFSAERTGGSVSTLTIQRTQQEDSAVYLCASSRDSQETQYFGPGTRLLVL.